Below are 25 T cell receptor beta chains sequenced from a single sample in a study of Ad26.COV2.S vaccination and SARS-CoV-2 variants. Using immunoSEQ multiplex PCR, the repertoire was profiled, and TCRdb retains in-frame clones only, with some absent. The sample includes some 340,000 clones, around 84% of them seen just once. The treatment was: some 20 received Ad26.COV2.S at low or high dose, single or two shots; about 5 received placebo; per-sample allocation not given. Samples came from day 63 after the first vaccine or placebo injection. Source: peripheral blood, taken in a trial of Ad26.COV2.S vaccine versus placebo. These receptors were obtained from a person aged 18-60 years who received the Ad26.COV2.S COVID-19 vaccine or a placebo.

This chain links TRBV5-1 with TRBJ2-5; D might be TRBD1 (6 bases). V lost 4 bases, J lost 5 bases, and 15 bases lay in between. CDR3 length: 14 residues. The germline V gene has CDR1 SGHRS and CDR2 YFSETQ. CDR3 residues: CASSPQGQRETQYF. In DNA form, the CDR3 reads TGCGCCAGCAGCCCGCAAGGACAGAGGGAGACCCAGTACTTC. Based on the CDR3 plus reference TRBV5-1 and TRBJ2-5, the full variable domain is KAGVTQTPRYLIKTRGQQVTLSCSPISGHRSVSWYQQTPGQGLQFLFEYFSETQRNKGNFPGRFSGRQFSNSRSEMNVSTLELGDSALYLCASSPQGQRETQYFGPGTRLLVL.

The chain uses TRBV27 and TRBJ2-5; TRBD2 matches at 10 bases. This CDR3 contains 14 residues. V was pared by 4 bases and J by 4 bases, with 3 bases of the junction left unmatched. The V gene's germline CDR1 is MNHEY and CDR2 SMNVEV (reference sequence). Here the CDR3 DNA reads TGTGCCAGCAGTTCACTAGCGGGGCGAGAGACCCAGTACTTC. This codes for CASSSLAGRETQYF.

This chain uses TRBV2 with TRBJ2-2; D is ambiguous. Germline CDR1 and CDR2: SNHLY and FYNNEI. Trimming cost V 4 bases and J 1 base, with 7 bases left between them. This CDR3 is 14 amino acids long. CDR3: CASSVYRNTGELFF. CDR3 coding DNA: TGTGCCAGCAGTGTTTACAGGAACACCGGGGAGCTGTTTTTT.

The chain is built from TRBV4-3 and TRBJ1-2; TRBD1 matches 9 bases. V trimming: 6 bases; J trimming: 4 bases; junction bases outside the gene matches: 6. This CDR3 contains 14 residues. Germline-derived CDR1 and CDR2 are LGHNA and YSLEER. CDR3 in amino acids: CASRRDRGFYGYTF. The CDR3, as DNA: TGCGCCAGCAGGCGAGACAGGGGGTTCTATGGCTACACCTTC.

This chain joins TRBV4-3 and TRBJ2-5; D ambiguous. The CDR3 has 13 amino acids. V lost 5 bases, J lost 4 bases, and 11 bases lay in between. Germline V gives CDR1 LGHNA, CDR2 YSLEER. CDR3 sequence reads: CASSSGLGETQYF. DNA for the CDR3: TGCGCCAGCAGCTCGGGCCTGGGAGAGACCCAGTACTTC.

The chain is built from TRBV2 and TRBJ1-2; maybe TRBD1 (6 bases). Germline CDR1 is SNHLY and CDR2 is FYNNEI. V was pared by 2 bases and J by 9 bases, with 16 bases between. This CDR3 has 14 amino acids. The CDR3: CASSEQGPSERYTF. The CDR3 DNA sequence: TGTGCCAGCAGTGAACAGGGGCCCTCCGAGCGCTACACCTTC.

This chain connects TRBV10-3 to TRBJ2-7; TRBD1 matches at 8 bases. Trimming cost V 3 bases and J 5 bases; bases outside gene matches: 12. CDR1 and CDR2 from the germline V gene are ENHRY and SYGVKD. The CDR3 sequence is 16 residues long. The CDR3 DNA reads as TGTGCCATCAGTGAAGGACAGGGCGTCCCTTCAAACGAGCAGTACTTC. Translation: CAISEGQGVPSNEQYF.

CDR3 coding DNA: TGTGCCAGCTCACCCATTGGGGGGGCAGATACGCAGTATTTT. It specifies CASSPIGGADTQYF. J is TRBJ2-3 and V is TRBV18; 7 nucleotides match TRBD2. J gave up 4 bases and V 3 bases, and 4 bases lay outside the gene matches. This CDR3 has 14 residues. CDR1 is KGHSH, CDR2 LQKENI, per germline.

In DNA, the CDR3 is TGTGCCAGCAGCTTGGCGGCAGCGGTTTATCGTGGAGCTTTCTTT. Translated: CASSLAAAVYRGAFF. The V and J genes are TRBV7-2 and TRBJ1-1; no clear D gene. The length of the CDR3 is 15 residues. Germline CDR1 is SGHTA and CDR2 is FQGNSA. Trimming took 3 bases from V and 10 from J, leaving 21 bases between them.

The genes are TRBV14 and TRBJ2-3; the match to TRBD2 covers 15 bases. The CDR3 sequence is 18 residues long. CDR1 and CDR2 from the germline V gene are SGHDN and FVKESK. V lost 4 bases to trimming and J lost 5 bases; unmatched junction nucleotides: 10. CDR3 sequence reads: CASSRRGLAGGPVDTQYF. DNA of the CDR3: TGTGCCAGCAGCCGCAGAGGACTAGCGGGGGGGCCGGTAGATACGCAGTATTTT.

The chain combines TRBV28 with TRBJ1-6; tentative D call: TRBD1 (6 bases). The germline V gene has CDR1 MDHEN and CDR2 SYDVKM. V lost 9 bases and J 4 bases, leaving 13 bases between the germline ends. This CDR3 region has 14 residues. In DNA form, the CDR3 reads TGTGCCAGTACAGGGAGCCAATATAATTCACCCCTCCACTTT. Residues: CASTGSQYNSPLHF.

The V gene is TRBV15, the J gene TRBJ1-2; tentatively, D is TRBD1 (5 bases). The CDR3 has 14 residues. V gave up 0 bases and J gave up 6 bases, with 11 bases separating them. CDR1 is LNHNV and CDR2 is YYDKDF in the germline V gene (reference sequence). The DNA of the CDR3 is TGTGCCACCAGCAGAGAGGGCAGGGAGGATGGCTACACCTTC. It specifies CATSREGREDGYTF.

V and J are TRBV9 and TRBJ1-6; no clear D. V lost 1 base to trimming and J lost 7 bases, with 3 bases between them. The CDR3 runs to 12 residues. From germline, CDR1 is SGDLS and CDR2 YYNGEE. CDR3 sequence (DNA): TGTGCCAGCAGCGTAAGGAATTCACCCCTCCACTTT. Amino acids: CASSVRNSPLHF.

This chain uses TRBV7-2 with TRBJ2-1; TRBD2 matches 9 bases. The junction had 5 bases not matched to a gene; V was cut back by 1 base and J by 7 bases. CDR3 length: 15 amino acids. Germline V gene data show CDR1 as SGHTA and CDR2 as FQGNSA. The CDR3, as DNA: TGTGCCAGCAGCTTAGTAGCGGGGGAGTGGAATGAGCAGTTCTTC. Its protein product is CASSLVAGEWNEQFF.

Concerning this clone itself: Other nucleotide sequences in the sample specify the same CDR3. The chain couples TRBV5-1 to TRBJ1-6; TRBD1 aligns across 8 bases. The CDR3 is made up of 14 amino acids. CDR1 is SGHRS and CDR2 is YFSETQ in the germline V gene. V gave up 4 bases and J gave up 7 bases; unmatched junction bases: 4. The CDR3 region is CASSPGTGNSPLHF. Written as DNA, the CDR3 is TGCGCCAGCAGCCCGGGGACAGGAAATTCACCCCTCCACTTT.

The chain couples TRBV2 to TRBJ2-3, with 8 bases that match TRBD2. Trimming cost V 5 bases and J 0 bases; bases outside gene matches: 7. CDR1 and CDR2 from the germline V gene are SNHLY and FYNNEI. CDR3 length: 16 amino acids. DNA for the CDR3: TGTGCCAGCAGTTTCTTAGCGGGGCCTAGCACAGATACGCAGTATTTT. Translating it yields CASSFLAGPSTDTQYF. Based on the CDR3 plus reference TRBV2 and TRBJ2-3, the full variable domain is EPEVTQTPSHQVTQMGQEVILRCVPISNHLYFYWYRQILGQKVEFLVSFYNNEISEKSEIFDDQFSVERPDGSNFTLKIRSTKLEDSAMYFCASSFLAGPSTDTQYFGPGTRLTVL.

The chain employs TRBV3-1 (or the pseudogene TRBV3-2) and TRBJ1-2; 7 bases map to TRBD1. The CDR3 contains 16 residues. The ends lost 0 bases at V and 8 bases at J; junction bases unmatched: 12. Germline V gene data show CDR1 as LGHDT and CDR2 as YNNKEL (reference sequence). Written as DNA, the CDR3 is TGTGCCAGCAGCCAAGATAGGACAGGTCCCGTTAAGGGCTACACCTTC. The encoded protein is CASSQDRTGPVKGYTF.

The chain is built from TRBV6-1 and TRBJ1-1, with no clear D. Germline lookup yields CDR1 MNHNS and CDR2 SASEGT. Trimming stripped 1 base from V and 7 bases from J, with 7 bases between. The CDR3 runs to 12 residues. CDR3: CASSEVGSEAFF. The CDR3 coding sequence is TGTGCCAGCAGTGAAGTAGGGAGTGAAGCTTTCTTT.

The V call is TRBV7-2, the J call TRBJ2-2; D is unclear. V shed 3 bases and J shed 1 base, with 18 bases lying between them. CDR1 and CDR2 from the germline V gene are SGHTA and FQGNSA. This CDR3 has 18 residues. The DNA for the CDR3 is TGTGCCAGCAGCTTGGTCTGGGGTAGAATAGAGAACACCGGGGAGCTGTTTTTT. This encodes CASSLVWGRIENTGELFF.

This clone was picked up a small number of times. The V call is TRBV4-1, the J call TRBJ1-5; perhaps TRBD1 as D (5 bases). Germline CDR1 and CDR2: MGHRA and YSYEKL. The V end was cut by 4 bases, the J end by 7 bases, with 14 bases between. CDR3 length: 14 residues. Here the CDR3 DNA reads TGCGCCAGCAGCCGAGAAAGAAGGGGCCAGCCCCAGCATTTT. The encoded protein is CASSRERRGQPQHF.

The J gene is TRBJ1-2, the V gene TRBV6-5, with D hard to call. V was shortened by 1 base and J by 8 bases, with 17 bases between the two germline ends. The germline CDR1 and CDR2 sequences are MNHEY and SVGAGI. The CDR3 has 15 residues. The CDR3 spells CASSYLTESRGGYTF. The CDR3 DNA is TGTGCCAGCAGTTACTTAACAGAGTCCCGCGGGGGCTACACCTTC.

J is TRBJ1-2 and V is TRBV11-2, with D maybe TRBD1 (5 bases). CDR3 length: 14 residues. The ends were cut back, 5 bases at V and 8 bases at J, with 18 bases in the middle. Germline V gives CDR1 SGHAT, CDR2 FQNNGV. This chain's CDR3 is CASSLPGSVSGYTF. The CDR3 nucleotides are TGTGCCAGCAGCCTCCCAGGGTCGGTCTCGGGCTACACCTTC.

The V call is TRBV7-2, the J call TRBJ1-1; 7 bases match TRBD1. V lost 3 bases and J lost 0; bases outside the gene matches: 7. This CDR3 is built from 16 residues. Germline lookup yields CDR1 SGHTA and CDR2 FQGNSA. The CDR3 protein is CASSFRQGPLNTEAFF. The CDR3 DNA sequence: TGTGCCAGCAGCTTCCGACAGGGACCTTTGAACACTGAAGCTTTCTTT.

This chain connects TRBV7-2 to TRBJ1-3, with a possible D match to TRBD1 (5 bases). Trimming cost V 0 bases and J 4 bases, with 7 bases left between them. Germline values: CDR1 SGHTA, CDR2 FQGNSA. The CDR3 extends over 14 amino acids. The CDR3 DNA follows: TGTGCCAGCAGCTTAGCAGGGGCGGGAAACACCATATATTTT. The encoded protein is CASSLAGAGNTIYF.

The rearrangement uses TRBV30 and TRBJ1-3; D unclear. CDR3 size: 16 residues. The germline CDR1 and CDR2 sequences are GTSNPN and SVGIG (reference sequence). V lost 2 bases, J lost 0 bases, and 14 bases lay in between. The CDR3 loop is CAWSPAGGISGNTIYF. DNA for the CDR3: TGTGCCTGGAGTCCCGCCGGCGGAATCTCTGGAAACACCATATATTTT.